A single sample is the source of the 27 T cell receptor beta chains below, sequenced in a study of T cell changes during pregnancy in multiple sclerosis (dated by TCRdb to the late 2010s). Libraries were constructed by the immunoSEQ multiplex PCR assay. Not all clones reach the TCRdb copy of this immuneACCESS table, which keeps in-frame sequences only. Checked studies attribute under half of the gap to unresolved V genes and leave the rest unexplained. This sample comprises about 79,000 clones, 80% to 95% of them detected only once. The leading ten clones occupy about 0.52% of the sample. Source: CD4+ T cells from peripheral blood mononuclear cells, taken in the second trimester of pregnancy. Receptors originate from a female donor with multiple sclerosis, enrolled in a pregnancy study.

The rearrangement joins TRBV11-3 to TRBJ1-1; D gene uncertain. The ends were cut back, 4 bases at V and 3 bases at J, with 9 bases in the middle. The CDR3 extends over 13 amino acids. Germline assignment: CDR1 SGHNT and CDR2 YENEEA. The CDR3 spells CASSSPLDTEAFF. CDR3 nucleotide sequence: TGTGCCAGCAGCTCTCCATTAGACACTGAAGCTTTCTTT.

The genes are TRBV19 and TRBJ2-7; the D gene is possibly TRBD1 (6 bases). CDR1 and CDR2 from the germline V gene are LNHDA and SQIVND (reference sequence). Trimming took off 8 bases at V and 4 bases at J, with 18 bases between the two ends. The CDR3 totals 14 residues. This CDR3 is CASRRTTGVYEQYF. CDR3 coding DNA: TGTGCCAGTCGCCGGACGACAGGCGTTTACGAGCAGTACTTC.

This clone has a single count. The genes are TRBV15 and TRBJ2-3, with 8 nucleotides matching TRBD2. This CDR3 is 16 amino acids long. CDR1 is LNHNV, CDR2 YYDKDF, per germline (reference sequence). Trimming removed 1 base from V and 0 bases from J; junction bases left unmatched: 3. Here the CDR3 reads CATSRGSSGSTDTQYF. DNA of the CDR3: TGTGCCACCAGCAGAGGCTCTAGCGGGAGCACAGATACGCAGTATTTT.

In nucleotides, the CDR3 is TGTGCCAGCAAATCCAGGTACTATAATTCACCCCTCCACTTT. This gives the protein CASKSRYYNSPLHF. The J gene is TRBJ1-6, the V gene TRBV6-4; D uncertain. Trimming pared 7 bases from V and 3 bases from J, leaving 10 bases between. The germline CDR1 and CDR2 sequences are MRHNA and SNTAGT. The CDR3 runs to 14 residues.

The V and J genes are TRBV11-3 and TRBJ2-5, with a possible D match to TRBD2 (6 bases). The length of the CDR3 is 15 residues. CDR1 is SGHNT, CDR2 YENEEA, per germline. Trimming removed 1 base at V and 5 bases at J, with 14 bases between. This chain's CDR3 is CASSLGQTRGETQYF. The CDR3 nucleotides read TGTGCCAGCAGCTTAGGACAGACTAGAGGGGAGACCCAGTACTTC.

The chain employs TRBV4-1 and TRBJ2-7; the D gene is possibly TRBD2 (6 bases). The CDR3 sequence is 13 residues long. Trimming pared 1 base from V and 6 bases from J, leaving 10 bases between. Germline CDR1 and CDR2: MGHRA and YSYEKL. The CDR3 reads CASSQGWGVEQYF. CDR3 nucleotide sequence: TGCGCCAGCAGCCAAGGATGGGGGGTCGAGCAGTACTTC.

The V gene is TRBV29-1, the J gene TRBJ2-6; D remains ambiguous. With 4 bases removed from V and 0 bases from J, the gap between germline ends came to 10 bases. From germline, CDR1 is SQVTM and CDR2 ANQGSEA. CDR3 length equals 15 residues. The chain's CDR3 is CSVAQSRSGANVLTF. CDR3 nucleotide sequence: TGCAGCGTTGCACAGAGCCGCTCTGGGGCCAACGTCCTGACTTTC.

This clone has just a few counts. This rearrangement joins TRBV28 to TRBJ1-2, with 8 bases aligning to TRBD1. V lost 5 bases and J lost 7; bases outside the gene matches: 3. Per germline, CDR1 MDHEN and CDR2 SYDVKM. The CDR3 runs to 12 residues. Here the CDR3 DNA reads TGTGCCAGCAGTGGGACAGGTCTTGGCTACACCTTC. Protein sequence: CASSGTGLGYTF.

CDR3 in DNA: TGCAGTGCTACCCCCTCTTATGGCTACACCTTC. Translating gives CSATPSYGYTF. V gene TRBV20-1 combines with J gene TRBJ1-2; D gene uncertain. This CDR3 region has 11 residues. Per the germline V gene, CDR1 is DFQATT and CDR2 is SNEGSKA (reference sequence). Trimming took 4 bases from V and 5 from J, leaving 8 bases between them.

The chain has TRBV5-1 and TRBJ1-6; TRBD1 agrees at 9 bases. The CDR3 extends over 11 amino acids. In germline, CDR1 is SGHRS, CDR2 YFSETQ. V dropped 4 bases and J dropped 16; count of bases not matched to a gene: 3. CDR3 sequence reads: CASSPGQGLHF. CDR3 nucleotides: TGCGCCAGCAGCCCGGGACAGGGACTCCACTTT.

This clone was counted a single time. The chain recombines TRBV5-1 with TRBJ2-1, with a possible D match to TRBD2 (6 bases). The CDR3 extends over 18 amino acids. From germline, CDR1 is SGHRS and CDR2 YFSETQ. Trimming cost V 5 bases and J 0 bases, with 21 bases left between them. The CDR3 DNA sequence: TGCGCCAGCAGTTTTATAACTAGCCCAAAGAGCTCCTACAATGAGCAGTTCTTC. It specifies CASSFITSPKSSYNEQFF.

The genes are TRBV19 and TRBJ1-6; weak D call: TRBD1 (6 bases). Germline lookup yields CDR1 LNHDA and CDR2 SQIVND (reference sequence). V was trimmed by 6 bases and J by 5 bases, leaving 20 bases between them. The CDR3 is made up of 17 amino acids. The CDR3 loop reads CASSLTTGRGNNSPLHF. The CDR3, as DNA: TGTGCCAGTAGCCTCACGACAGGCCGAGGAAATAATTCACCCCTCCACTTT.

V gene TRBV5-1 combines with J gene TRBJ1-1; 7 bases match TRBD1. V was clipped by 0 bases and J by 1 base; unmatched bases: 3. CDR3 length: 15 amino acids. Germline assignment: CDR1 SGHRS and CDR2 YFSETQ. CDR3 amino acids: CASSLDGQANTEAFF. The CDR3 nucleotides read TGCGCCAGCAGCTTGGATGGACAGGCGAACACTGAAGCTTTCTTT. Variable domain in full (rest from reference TRBV5-1 and TRBJ1-1): KAGVTQTPRYLIKTRGQQVTLSCSPISGHRSVSWYQQTPGQGLQFLFEYFSETQRNKGNFPGRFSGRQFSNSRSEMNVSTLELGDSALYLCASSLDGQANTEAFFGQGTRLTVV.

The V call is TRBV25-1, the J call TRBJ1-1, with TRBD1 identical over 10 bases. The CDR3 spans 15 residues. The germline CDR1 and CDR2 sequences are MGHDK and SYGVNS. Germline trimming cut 3 bases from V and 8 bases from J; bases unmatched to any gene: 9. In DNA, the CDR3 is TGTGCCAGCAGTGATCCGGGACAGGGGAAAGAAGAAGCTTTCTTT. It is translated as CASSDPGQGKEEAFF.

The genes are TRBV7-9 and TRBJ2-5; TRBD1 matches at 7 bases. V lost 5 bases and J lost 2; bases outside the gene matches: 8. Germline CDR1 reads SEHNR; CDR2 reads FQNEAQ (reference sequence). CDR3 length equals 15 residues. The DNA of the CDR3 is TGTGCCAGCAGCACCCTTGGGACAGCTCAAGAGACCCAGTACTTC. Protein product: CASSTLGTAQETQYF.

The rearrangement uses TRBV6-1 and TRBJ1-1; a possible D gene is TRBD1 (6 bases). CDR1 is MNHNS, CDR2 SASEGT, per germline. V gave up 3 bases and J gave up 1 base, with 12 bases separating them. The CDR3 totals 15 residues. The CDR3 region has the DNA TGTGCCAGCAGTGATCGCAGGGGAGCGAACACTGAAGCTTTCTTT. It specifies CASSDRRGANTEAFF.

This chain joins TRBV7-2 and TRBJ1-4; D may be TRBD1 (5 bases). The CDR3 covers 16 residues. The germline gives CDR1 SGHTA, CDR2 FQGNSA. With 1 base removed from V and 3 bases from J, the gap between germline ends came to 12 bases. The CDR3 spells CASSLVSGDSNEKLFF. In DNA form, the CDR3 reads TGTGCCAGCAGCTTAGTTTCGGGGGACTCTAATGAAAAACTGTTTTTT.

V usage is TRBV5-1 and J usage is TRBJ1-5, with 7 bases identical to TRBD1. Germline CDR1 reads SGHRS; CDR2 reads YFSETQ. J lost 6 bases, V lost 4 bases, and 10 bases had no gene match. The CDR3 has 15 amino acids. In DNA, the CDR3 is TGCGCCAGCAGCCCGACTGCAGGGGGAGGTCAGCCCCAGCATTTT. Translating it yields CASSPTAGGGQPQHF.

The J gene is TRBJ2-1, the V gene TRBV9; 8 positions agree with TRBD1. Trimming at V came to 0 bases and at J to 4 bases, leaving 3 bases not matched to a gene. Germline V gene lookup returns CDR1 SGDLS and CDR2 YYNGEE. CDR3 length: 15 amino acids. CDR3 nucleotide sequence: TGTGCCAGCAGCGTAGATGACAGGGGTTACAATGAGCAGTTCTTC. Its protein is CASSVDDRGYNEQFF.

This sequence joins TRBV29-1 and TRBJ1-1, with 9 bases fitting TRBD1. CDR1 is SQVTM and CDR2 is ANQGSEA in the germline V gene. CDR3 size: 15 residues. Germline trimming cut 6 bases from V and 4 bases from J; bases unmatched to any gene: 12. The CDR3 region has the DNA TGCAGCGTGGAACTCGTACAGGGGGCAAGCACTGAAGCTTTCTTT. Its translation is CSVELVQGASTEAFF.

V usage is TRBV14 and J usage is TRBJ1-3; unclear D gene. The CDR3 runs 12 residues. V lost 4 bases, J lost 8 bases, and 9 bases lay in between. Germline loops: CDR1 SGHDN, CDR2 FVKESK. CDR3 sequence reads: CASSPFGYTIYF. As DNA, the CDR3 is TGTGCCAGCAGCCCCTTCGGGTACACCATATATTTT.

This clone was observed once. V usage is TRBV11-2 and J usage is TRBJ2-3; TRBD2 matches 9 bases. Germline CDR1 SGHAT, CDR2 FQNNGV. The CDR3 extends over 15 amino acids. V lost 2 bases to trimming and J lost 2 bases; unmatched junction nucleotides: 2. The CDR3 loop is CASSLPSGVTDTQYF. As DNA, the CDR3 is TGTGCCAGCAGCTTACCTAGCGGGGTCACAGATACGCAGTATTTT. The complete variable domain, with remaining parts taken from reference TRBV11-2 and TRBJ2-3, reads EAGVAQSPRYKIIEKRQSVAFWCNPISGHATLYWYQQILGQGPKLLIQFQNNGVVDDSQLPKDRFSAERLKGVDSTLKIQPAKLEDSAVYLCASSLPSGVTDTQYFGPGTRLTVL.

The chain combines TRBV5-4 with TRBJ2-5, with TRBD2 matching over 12 bases. The length of the CDR3 is 18 residues. Germline CDR1 is SGHNT and CDR2 is YYREEE (reference sequence). J gave up 3 bases and V 4 bases, and 13 bases lay outside the gene matches. DNA for the CDR3: TGTGCCAGCAGCCTTCCAACCGGGACTAGCGGGCCAAAAGAGACCCAGTACTTC. Translating it yields CASSLPTGTSGPKETQYF.

The V and J genes are TRBV30 and TRBJ2-5; 11 nucleotides align to TRBD2. CDR1 GTSNPN and CDR2 SVGIG come from the germline V gene (reference sequence). The ends lost 0 bases at V and 1 base at J; junction bases unmatched: 1. The CDR3 sequence is 15 residues long. CDR3 nucleotides: TGTGCCTGGAGTGTTGGGACTAGCGGCCAAGAGACCCAGTACTTC. Protein: CAWSVGTSGQETQYF. Combining the CDR3 with reference TRBV30 and TRBJ2-5 gives the whole variable domain SQTIHQWPATLVQPVGSPLSLECTVEGTSNPNLYWYRQAAGRGLQLLFYSVGIGQISSEVPQNLSASRPQDRQFILSSKKLLLSDSGFYLCAWSVGTSGQETQYFGPGTRLLVL.

The CDR3 DNA follows: TGTGCCAGCAGTGCCCTAGCGGGGGTTGACAATGAGCAGTTCTTC. Residues: CASSALAGVDNEQFF. The V call is TRBV25-1, the J call TRBJ2-1, with 10 bases matching TRBD2. J was trimmed by 5 bases and V by 4 bases; bases with no gene match: 5. Germline V lookup: CDR1 MGHDK, CDR2 SYGVNS. The length of the CDR3 is 15 residues.

The chain recombines TRBV15 with TRBJ2-1; perhaps TRBD2 as D (6 bases). Trimming cost V 2 bases and J 1 base, with 15 bases left between them. The CDR3 is made up of 17 amino acids. CDR1 is LNHNV and CDR2 is YYDKDF in the germline V gene (reference sequence). CDR3 loop: CATSRIKWGGSYNEQFF. CDR3 bases: TGTGCCACCAGCAGAATAAAGTGGGGAGGTTCCTACAATGAGCAGTTCTTC.

This chain connects TRBV2 to TRBJ2-3, with D hard to call. V gave up 7 bases and J gave up 0 bases, with 11 bases separating them. The CDR3 runs to 14 residues. CDR1 and CDR2 (germline): SNHLY, FYNNEI. CDR3 sequence reads: CASKISVSTDTQYF. Here the CDR3 DNA reads TGTGCCAGCAAAATATCTGTCAGCACAGATACGCAGTATTTT.